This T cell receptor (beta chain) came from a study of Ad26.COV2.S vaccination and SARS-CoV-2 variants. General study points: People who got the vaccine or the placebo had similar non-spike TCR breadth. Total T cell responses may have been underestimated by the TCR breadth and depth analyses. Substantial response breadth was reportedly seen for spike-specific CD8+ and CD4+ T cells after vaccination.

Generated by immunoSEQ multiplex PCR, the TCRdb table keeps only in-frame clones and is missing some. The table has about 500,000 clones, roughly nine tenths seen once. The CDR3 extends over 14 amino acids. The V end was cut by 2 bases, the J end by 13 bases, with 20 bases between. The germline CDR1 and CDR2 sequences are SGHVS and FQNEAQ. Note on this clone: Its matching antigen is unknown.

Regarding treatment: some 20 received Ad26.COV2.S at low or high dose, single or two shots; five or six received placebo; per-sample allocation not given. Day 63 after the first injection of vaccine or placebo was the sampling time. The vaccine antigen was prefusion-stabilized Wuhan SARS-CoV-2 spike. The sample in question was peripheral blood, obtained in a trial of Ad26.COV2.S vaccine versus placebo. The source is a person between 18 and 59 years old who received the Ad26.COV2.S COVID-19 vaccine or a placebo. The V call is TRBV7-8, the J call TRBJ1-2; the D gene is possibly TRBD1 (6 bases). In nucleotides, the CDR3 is TGTGCCAGCAGCTTAAATGGACAGACCCTACTCCTCACCTTC. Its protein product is CASSLNGQTLLLTF.